The 25 T cell receptor beta chains given below trace back to one sample, sequenced in a study of OX40 agonist ivuxolimab in advanced cancers. The library was obtained by the immunoSEQ multiplex PCR assay. TCRdb limited this immuneACCESS table to in-frame rearrangements with V and J called. A share of clones is missing; checked studies link under half to unresolved V genes, and the rest is unexplained. This sample lists over 95,000 clones; just under 85% were detected once. More than 1.1% of the sample lies in the top ten. Specimen: CD4+ or CD8+ T cells sorted from blood, collected in a trial of the OX40 agonist ivuxolimab. These TCRs come from an adult with an advanced solid tumor such as melanoma, head and neck, liver or kidney cancer.

V usage is TRBV9 and J usage is TRBJ1-5, with D perhaps matching TRBD1 (6 bases). The germline gives CDR1 SGDLS, CDR2 YYNGEE. Deletions cut 0 bases from V and 6 bases from J, with 10 bases between. This CDR3 is built from 14 residues. CDR3: CASSVGTAGQPQHF. CDR3 coding DNA: TGTGCCAGCAGCGTAGGGACAGCTGGTCAGCCCCAGCATTTT.

The gene calls are TRBV5-6 and TRBJ2-7; no reliable D call. This CDR3 region has 14 residues. Germline-derived CDR1 and CDR2 are SGHDT and YYEEEE. The V end was cut by 4 bases, the J end by 2 bases, with 13 bases between. CDR3 sequence reads: CASSVNFITYEQYF. The DNA for the CDR3 is TGTGCCAGCAGCGTCAACTTTATAACCTACGAGCAGTACTTC.

This clone came up once. J is TRBJ2-5 and V is TRBV15; 10 bases map to TRBD2. From germline, CDR1 is LNHNV and CDR2 YYDKDF (reference sequence). The CDR3 has 17 residues. V was clipped by 0 bases and J by 4 bases; unmatched bases: 8. The CDR3 loop is CATSRDLSGGAAETQYF. The CDR3 DNA reads as TGTGCCACCAGCAGAGATTTAAGCGGGGGGGCAGCAGAGACCCAGTACTTC.

The chain links TRBV6-6 to TRBJ1-3; no clear D gene. Germline-derived CDR1 and CDR2 are MNHNY and SVGAGI (reference sequence). Trimming took 0 bases from V and 4 from J, leaving 13 bases between them. The CDR3 covers 16 residues. The CDR3 region has the DNA TGTGCCAGCAGTTACTCCAGTGGATCTTCAGGAAACACCATATATTTT. Protein product: CASSYSSGSSGNTIYF.

The chain is built from TRBV15 and TRBJ2-3, with 10 nucleotides matching TRBD2. CDR3 size: 17 residues. J was trimmed by 1 base and V by 0 bases; bases with no gene match: 4. Germline lookup yields CDR1 LNHNV and CDR2 YYDKDF (reference sequence). The CDR3 is CATSRDKSGRGTDTQYF. The CDR3, as DNA: TGTGCCACCAGCAGAGATAAAAGCGGGAGGGGCACAGATACGCAGTATTTT.

This clone appeared many times. The chain uses TRBV5-1 and TRBJ2-1, with TRBD1 matching over 8 bases. This CDR3 is 15 amino acids long. V was pared by 4 bases and J by 5 bases, with 8 bases of the junction left unmatched. The germline gives CDR1 SGHRS, CDR2 YFSETQ. The CDR3 sequence: CASSDQGAPNNEQFF. CDR3 nucleotides: TGCGCCAGCAGCGACCAGGGGGCGCCCAACAATGAGCAGTTCTTC.

This clone occurred once. V gene TRBV20-1 combines with J gene TRBJ2-5; weak D call: TRBD2 (6 bases). The CDR3 spans 11 residues. The V end was cut by 5 bases, the J end by 7 bases, with 11 bases between. The germline V gene has CDR1 DFQATT and CDR2 SNEGSKA (reference sequence). The CDR3 loop is CSAPTAGTQYF. In nucleotides, the CDR3 is TGCAGTGCTCCAACAGCGGGGACCCAGTACTTC.

The genes are TRBV2 and TRBJ1-6; maybe TRBD1 (6 bases). This CDR3 region has 13 residues. Trimming took off 7 bases at V and 10 bases at J, with 14 bases between the two ends. Germline values: CDR1 SNHLY, CDR2 FYNNEI. The CDR3 nucleotides read TGTGCCAGCAACACAGGGAGTCTGTCACCCCTCCACTTT. Encoded protein: CASNTGSLSPLHF. The complete variable domain, with remaining parts taken from reference TRBV2 and TRBJ1-6, reads EPEVTQTPSHQVTQMGQEVILRCVPISNHLYFYWYRQILGQKVEFLVSFYNNEISEKSEIFDDQFSVERPDGSNFTLKIRSTKLEDSAMYFCASNTGSLSPLHFGNGTRLTVT.

This clone was detected only once. The CDR3 coding sequence is TGTGCCAGCAGTCACAACAGGGCCCCCCCAGCTTTCTTT. Protein product: CASSHNRAPPAFF. The chain employs TRBV7-9 and TRBJ1-1; perhaps TRBD1 as D (6 bases). Germline V lookup: CDR1 SEHNR, CDR2 FQNEAQ (reference sequence). Trimming stripped 6 bases from V and 10 bases from J, with 18 bases between. This CDR3 is built from 13 residues.

V gene TRBV19 combines with J gene TRBJ2-1; the match to TRBD1 covers 9 bases. V lost 4 bases to trimming and J lost 5 bases; unmatched junction nucleotides: 6. The germline CDR1 and CDR2 sequences are LNHDA and SQIVND (reference sequence). CDR3 length: 15 residues. The CDR3: CASSTDRGLDNEQFF. DNA of the CDR3: TGTGCCAGTAGTACCGACAGGGGGTTAGACAATGAGCAGTTCTTC.

The table lists this clone with a count of one. This sequence joins TRBV28 and TRBJ1-4, with D perhaps TRBD1 (5 bases). V lost 6 bases, J lost 8 bases, and 16 bases lay in between. Germline CDR1 MDHEN, CDR2 SYDVKM. The CDR3 contains 14 residues. The DNA for the CDR3 is TGTGCCAGCAGCCCGGGACGGACCGAGGAAAAACTGTTTTTT. Protein product: CASSPGRTEEKLFF.

This clone was seen a single time. This chain connects TRBV14 to TRBJ2-3; D is ambiguous. CDR1 and CDR2 from the germline V gene are SGHDN and FVKESK. V lost 1 base, J lost 7 bases, and 9 bases lay in between. The CDR3 spans 13 residues. CDR3 residues: CASSQAPRNTQYF. The CDR3 DNA reads as TGTGCCAGCAGCCAAGCCCCCAGAAATACGCAGTATTTT.

V usage is TRBV5-5 and J usage is TRBJ2-2; D is uncertain. V gave up 3 bases and J gave up 8 bases, with 14 bases separating them. Looked up from germline, CDR1 is SGHKS and CDR2 is YYEKEE (reference sequence). The CDR3 is made up of 14 amino acids. The CDR3 protein is CASSSNRVSGELFF. In DNA, the CDR3 is TGTGCCAGCAGCTCCAATAGGGTTTCTGGGGAGCTGTTTTTT.

The rearrangement joins TRBV5-6 to TRBJ1-5, with 7 bases lining up with TRBD1. Germline assignment: CDR1 SGHDT and CDR2 YYEEEE. J lost 4 bases, V lost 4 bases, and 5 bases had no gene match. CDR3 length equals 14 residues. The DNA of the CDR3 is TGTGCCAGCAGCCGGGGACAGAGAAATCAGCCCCAGCATTTT. This translates into CASSRGQRNQPQHF.

The chain is built from TRBV6-1 and TRBJ1-1; no firm D call. This CDR3 is built from 12 residues. Trimming shortened V by 6 bases and J by 3 bases, and 8 bases separated the two germline ends. The germline V gene has CDR1 MNHNS and CDR2 SASEGT. The CDR3 protein is CASREGYTEAFF. CDR3 coding DNA: TGTGCCAGCAGGGAGGGTTACACTGAAGCTTTCTTT.

The chain recombines TRBV14 with TRBJ1-2, with D uncertain. The germline gives CDR1 SGHDN, CDR2 FVKESK. CDR3 length: 15 amino acids. V gave up 3 bases and J gave up 2 bases, with 13 bases separating them. The CDR3 DNA follows: TGTGCCAGCAGCCAGCTTACTGACATCAACTATGGCTACACCTTC. Translating it yields CASSQLTDINYGYTF.

The V gene is TRBV5-1, the J gene TRBJ2-7; D possibly corresponds to TRBD1 (5 bases). In germline, CDR1 is SGHRS, CDR2 YFSETQ. This CDR3 is 18 amino acids long. Trimming left V 9 bases short and J 4 bases short, with 32 bases between. CDR3 loop: CAISPQYRQSRDLYEQYF. The CDR3 DNA reads as TGCGCCATTTCCCCTCAATATAGACAGAGTAGAGACCTGTACGAGCAGTACTTC. Using reference TRBV5-1 and TRBJ2-7 for the parts outside the CDR3, the full variable domain is KAGVTQTPRYLIKTRGQQVTLSCSPISGHRSVSWYQQTPGQGLQFLFEYFSETQRNKGNFPGRFSGRQFSNSRSEMNVSTLELGDSALYLCAISPQYRQSRDLYEQYFGPGTRLTVT.

The V call is TRBV19, the J call TRBJ2-3; 8 bases match TRBD1. Per germline, CDR1 LNHDA and CDR2 SQIVND (reference sequence). CDR3 length: 17 amino acids. V lost 4 bases, J lost 4 bases, and 13 bases stayed unmatched. The CDR3 DNA reads as TGTGCCAGTAGTAAGTCGGTCGTGACAGGGGTACCAGATACGCAGTATTTT. Its protein is CASSKSVVTGVPDTQYF.

This clone has only one observation. J is TRBJ2-2 and V is TRBV27; D ambiguous. The CDR3 extends over 8 amino acids. The germline V gene has CDR1 MNHEY and CDR2 SMNVEV (reference sequence). Trimming took 10 bases from V and 9 from J, leaving 3 bases between them. The CDR3 DNA is TGTGCCAAGCGGGAGCTGTTTTTT. Protein sequence: CAKRELFF.

This rearrangement joins TRBV4-1 to TRBJ1-5; 7 nucleotides match TRBD1. Germline lookup yields CDR1 MGHRA and CDR2 YSYEKL. The length of the CDR3 is 17 residues. V lost 4 bases, J lost 0 bases, and 9 bases stayed unmatched. The CDR3 sequence is CASSLAGTASSNQPQHF. For the CDR3, the DNA is TGCGCCAGCAGCCTGGCTGGGACAGCAAGTAGCAATCAGCCCCAGCATTTT.

The chain joins TRBV28 to TRBJ1-5, with D tentatively TRBD1 (5 bases). This CDR3 comprises 13 residues. Trimming left V 8 bases short and J 9 bases short, with 17 bases between. The germline V gene has CDR1 MDHEN and CDR2 SYDVKM. The CDR3 DNA sequence: TGTGCCAGCCATGGGGACGGCATGGGGCCCCAGCATTTT. Protein sequence: CASHGDGMGPQHF.

The chain recombines TRBV29-1 with TRBJ2-5, with 9 bases lining up with TRBD1. This CDR3 is built from 16 residues. Germline CDR1 is SQVTM and CDR2 is ANQGSEA. The J segment lost 2 bases and the V segment lost 4 bases, leaving 11 bases of the junction unmatched. The CDR3 loop is CSVVKQRDRVQETQYF. CDR3 DNA: TGCAGCGTTGTAAAGCAACGGGACAGGGTTCAAGAGACCCAGTACTTC.

A few counts support this clone. This CDR3 is also generated by other DNA sequences in the sample. This chain joins TRBV7-2 and TRBJ1-1; no firm D call. Germline V lookup: CDR1 SGHTA, CDR2 FQGNSA. Trimming pared 3 bases from V and 0 bases from J, leaving 8 bases between. This CDR3 comprises 14 residues. The CDR3 protein is CASSLRNLNTEAFF. The CDR3 nucleotides are TGTGCCAGCAGCTTGAGGAACTTGAACACTGAAGCTTTCTTT.

The CDR3 DNA reads TGTGCCAGCAGCGTGGTGGCAGGCAATGGCTACACCTTC. Its translation: CASSVVAGNGYTF. J is TRBJ1-2 and V is TRBV5-6; D is undetermined. Trimming left V 4 bases short and J 6 bases short, with 13 bases between. The CDR3 spans 13 residues. Germline V CDR1 and CDR2: SGHDT, YYEEEE.

This chain joins TRBV19 and TRBJ2-7; 10 nucleotides align to TRBD2. The CDR3 is 16 residues long. V lost 4 bases, J lost 4 bases, and 10 bases stayed unmatched. Looked up from germline, CDR1 is LNHDA and CDR2 is SQIVND (reference sequence). CDR3 loop: CASSSSSGSSLYEQYF. In DNA, the CDR3 is TGTGCCAGTAGTAGTTCTAGCGGGAGCTCCTTGTACGAGCAGTACTTC.